A selection of T cell receptor beta chains follows, all from one sample in a study of response to subunit inactivated influenza vaccine. From the RT-PCR reads, TCRdb called clonotypes with MiXCR, one entry per CDR3 protein. The sample includes over 650,000 distinct CDR3 sequences, roughly 20% seen only once; the top ten take approximately 11%. The material sequenced was PBMCs from blood, taken less than 6 days after vaccination. Receptor source: a man aged 45-65 years who received an inactivated influenza vaccine. Each CDR3 is given with its conserved first and last residue. Fields, in order: D gene, V gene, clone size, J gene, CDR3 protein, CDR3 DNA. The D gene is left open where the match is weak. The size entry is marked missing in some rows and otherwise reads once, few, many or a size class.

NA	TRBV30	few	TRBJ2-2	CARGRPGELFF	TGTGCCCGAGGGAGGCCCGGGGAGCTGTTTTTT
NA	TRBV3-1	few	TRBJ2-7	CASSQTTQGEQYF	TGTGCCAGCAGCCAGACCACACAGGGCGAGCAGTACTTC
NA	TRBV12-3/TRBV12-4	few	TRBJ1-4	CASSPTGYHEKLFF	TGTGCCAGCAGCCCAACAGGGTACCATGAAAAACTGTTTTTT
NA	TRBV29-1	many	TRBJ1-2	CSVFSPTNYGYTF	TGCAGCGTTTTTTCGCCTACTAACTATGGCTACACCTTC
TRBD2	TRBV4-3	NA	TRBJ2-7	CASSQDFTSGAINYEQYF	TGCGCCAGCAGCCAAGATTTCACTAGCGGGGCCATCAACTACGAGCAGTACTTC
NA	TRBV7-9	many	TRBJ2-2	CASSFGGLNTGELFF	TGTGCCAGCAGCTTCGGGGGCCTTAACACCGGGGAGCTGTTTTTT
NA	TRBV20-1	few	TRBJ2-7	CSAKARGRSYEQYF	TGCAGTGCTAAAGCCAGGGGTAGGTCCTACGAGCAGTACTTC
TRBD1	TRBV7-9	few	TRBJ2-5	CASSSIQGGQETQYF	TGTGCCAGCAGCTCGATACAGGGGGGCCAAGAGACCCAGTACTTC
NA	TRBV7-9	NA	TRBJ2-5	CASSLFGTEEETQYF	TGTGCCAGCAGCTTATTCGGGACCGAGGAGGAGACCCAGTACTTC
NA	TRBV6-1	NA	TRBJ2-1	CASMTSMGKYNEQFF	TGTGCCAGCATGACCTCCATGGGGAAATACAATGAGCAGTTCTTC
NA	TRBV6-5	NA	TRBJ2-3	CASSWGGGGDTQYF	TGTGCCAGCAGTTGGGGGGGCGGAGGAGATACGCAGTATTTT
NA	TRBV11-2	NA	TRBJ2-1	CASSSQSYNEQFF	TGTGCCAGCAGCTCCCAGTCATACAATGAGCAGTTCTTC
NA	TRBV29-1	NA	TRBJ2-1	CSVEDGTHWDEQFF	TGCAGCGTTGAAGACGGTACACACTGGGATGAGCAGTTCTTC
NA	TRBV27	NA	TRBJ2-7	CASSLFSPSYEQYF	TGTGCCAGCAGTTTATTCAGCCCCTCCTACGAGCAGTACTTC
TRBD1	TRBV11-2	NA	TRBJ1-6	CASSSNRQGSVTSPLHF	TGTGCCAGCAGCTCAAACAGACAGGGAAGCGTTACTTCACCCCTCCACTTT
NA	TRBV11-1	NA	TRBJ2-1	CASSHSGSPQFF	TGTGCCAGCAGCCATTCGGGGAGTCCTCAGTTCTTC
TRBD2	TRBV6-1	NA	TRBJ2-3	CASRPPASGGIDTQYF	TGTGCCAGCAGACCACCGGCCAGCGGGGGAATAGATACGCAGTATTTT
TRBD2	TRBV20-1	many	TRBJ2-1	CSARTSGSYEQFF	TGCAGTGCCAGGACTAGCGGGAGTTATGAGCAGTTCTTC
TRBD2	TRBV12-3/TRBV12-4	few	TRBJ2-1	CASSLYSGLARDEQFF	TGTGCCAGCAGTTTATATTCGGGACTAGCGAGAGATGAGCAGTTCTTC
NA	TRBV5-1	NA	TRBJ2-1	CASSSQGGYNEQFF	TGCGCCAGCAGCTCGCAGGGCGGATACAATGAGCAGTTCTTC
NA	TRBV10-3	NA	TRBJ1-6	CAISETKSSYNSPLHF	TGTGCCATCAGTGAGACAAAAAGCTCCTATAATTCACCCCTCCACTTT
NA	TRBV7-8	NA	TRBJ2-5	CASRWVGRDNQETQYF	TGTGCCAGCAGATGGGTGGGGCGGGATAACCAAGAGACCCAGTACTTC
NA	TRBV3-1	many	TRBJ2-5	CASRTGEETQYF	TGTGCCAGCAGGACGGGGGAAGAGACCCAGTACTTC
NA	TRBV27	many	TRBJ2-7	CASSATVYSYEQYF	TGTGCCAGCAGTGCGACAGTATACTCCTACGAGCAGTACTTC
TRBD2	TRBV20-1	few	TRBJ2-1	CSARDSRGNNEQFF	TGCAGTGCTAGAGATTCGCGGGGGAACAATGAGCAGTTCTTC
NA	TRBV20-1	NA	TRBJ2-1	CSAVIIGLIDNEQFF	TGCAGTGCCGTTATCATCGGACTAATTGACAATGAGCAGTTCTTC
TRBD1	TRBV6-6	few	TRBJ1-2	CASTPDRAYGYTF	TGTGCCAGCACCCCGGACAGGGCCTATGGCTACACCTTC
TRBD1	TRBV2	few	TRBJ2-1	CASRERTGLNYNEQFF	TGTGCCAGCAGGGAACGGACAGGGCTGAACTACAATGAGCAGTTCTTC
TRBD1	TRBV20-1	few	TRBJ2-7	CSATGQGAWEQYF	TGCAGCGCTACCGGACAGGGGGCTTGGGAGCAGTACTTC